Listed below are T cell receptor beta chains from one sample, sequenced in a study of Graves' ophthalmopathy and Graves' hyperthyroidism. From the multiplex PCR reads, TCRdb called clonotypes with MiXCR, one entry per CDR3 protein. The sample consists of about 740,000 distinct CDR3 sequences, 40% of them appearing once. The sample taken for sequencing was peripheral blood. These TCRs come from an adult man with Graves' ophthalmopathy. Both conserved end residues are part of each CDR3. D genes are given only for firm matches. Size is stated for part of the rows, as once, few or many counts, or as a class when the clone is expanded.

d_call	clone_size	v_call	j_call	cdr3_nt	cdr3_aa
-	many	TRBV2	TRBJ1-1	TGTGCCAGCATGGGACTCTCGCGGACTGAAGCTTTCTTT	CASMGLSRTEAFF
-	-	TRBV20-1	TRBJ2-5	TGCAGTGCCCCGGCCTCACCGACTAGCCAAGAGACCCAGTACTTC	CSAPASPTSQETQYF
-	few	TRBV9	TRBJ2-5	TGTGCCAGCGGTCAGGGTGTAGAGACCCAGTACTTC	CASGQGVETQYF
TRBD2	-	TRBV2	TRBJ2-5	TGTGCCAGCAGTTCCCTAAAGCTAGCGGGGGTTCCGCGTGGAGAGACCCAGTACTTC	CASSSLKLAGVPRGETQYF
-	few	TRBV10-2	TRBJ2-7	TGCGCCAGCAGTGATCATCGAGCGGTGGCAGGGAAAGTTAAGAACGAGCAGTACTTC	CASSDHRAVAGKVKNEQYF
-	-	TRBV7-2	TRBJ2-7	TGTGCCAGCAGCCAAGGTCTTGAGGTTTACGAGCAGTACTTC	CASSQGLEVYEQYF
-	-	TRBV9	TRBJ2-6	TGTGCCAGCAGCGTAGATTGGTTAACTGGGGCCAACGTCCTGACTTTC	CASSVDWLTGANVLTF
-	many	TRBV19	TRBJ2-2	TGTGCCAGTAGTATCACGAACACCGGGGAGCTGTTTTTT	CASSITNTGELFF
-	-	TRBV25-1	TRBJ2-5	TGTGCCAGCTCACCAGTGGGATACCAAGAGACCCAGTACTTC	CASSPVGYQETQYF
TRBD1	many	TRBV10-3	TRBJ1-2	TGTGCCATCCGACCCGACAGGGAGAAAAGTGGCTACACCTTC	CAIRPDREKSGYTF
-	few	TRBV20-1	TRBJ2-7	TGCAGTGCTATCCTGTCAGGGGCTTACGAGCAGTACTTC	CSAILSGAYEQYF
TRBD2	-	TRBV7-6	TRBJ2-2	TGTGCCAGCACACAGAGGACTAGCTTAAACACCGGGGAGCTGTTTTTT	CASTQRTSLNTGELFF
TRBD1	-	TRBV24-1	TRBJ1-5	TGTGCCACCAGTGATACGACAGGGACAGGGGATCAGCCCCAGCATTTT	CATSDTTGTGDQPQHF
-	-	TRBV29-1	TRBJ1-2	TGCAGCGTTGGTGGATCTGCTGGAAACACCTTC	CSVGGSAGNTF
-	many	TRBV7-9	TRBJ1-6	TGTGCCAGCAGCTTAGCCAGTGTGCAGACCTATAATTCACCCCTCCACTTT	CASSLASVQTYNSPLHF